A single sample is the source of the 13 T cell receptor beta chains below, sequenced in a study of blood T cell repertoires in COVID-19. This table comes from immunoSEQ multiplex PCR, and its TCRdb copy is limited to in-frame clones, with some not included. The sample has roughly 250,000 clones, about 80% seen once. Sequencing input: peripheral blood. These receptor sequences come from a man aged 50 to 59 with active or convalescent COVID-19.

The V and J genes are TRBV10-3 and TRBJ1-1; maybe TRBD1 (5 bases). In germline, CDR1 is ENHRY, CDR2 SYGVKD. CDR3 length: 14 amino acids. Trimming removed 3 bases from V and 6 bases from J, with 14 bases in between. This CDR3 is CAISEGREEPEAFF. CDR3 DNA sequence: TGTGCCATCAGTGAAGGCAGGGAGGAACCTGAAGCTTTCTTT.

The chain employs TRBV2 and TRBJ2-1, with 8 positions matching TRBD1. Looked up from germline, CDR1 is SNHLY and CDR2 is FYNNEI. Trimming at V came to 3 bases and at J to 9 bases, leaving 7 bases not matched to a gene. The CDR3 covers 14 residues. The CDR3 DNA is TGTGCCAGCAGTGATGGACAGGGAGGTTTTGAGCAGTTCTTC. Translating it yields CASSDGQGGFEQFF.

V usage is TRBV14 and J usage is TRBJ2-5; 9 bases are shared with TRBD1. Per germline, CDR1 SGHDN and CDR2 FVKESK. CDR3 length: 18 amino acids. The ends lost 3 bases at V and 0 bases at J; junction bases unmatched: 11. CDR3 amino acids: CASSQYNHRGRYQETQYF. As DNA, the CDR3 is TGTGCCAGCAGCCAGTATAACCACAGGGGGCGATACCAAGAGACCCAGTACTTC.

The chain has TRBV10-3 and TRBJ2-5, with 13 bases aligning to TRBD2. Germline-derived CDR1 and CDR2 are ENHRY and SYGVKD. Losses at the gene ends were 9 bases for V and 3 bases for J; bases not matched to a gene: 4. The CDR3 length is 14 residues. DNA for the CDR3: TGTGCCATAGCGACTAGCGGGGGGAAAGAGACCCAGTACTTC. Its translation: CAIATSGGKETQYF.

The J gene is TRBJ1-1, the V gene TRBV19, with 8 bases matching TRBD1. V gave up 7 bases and J gave up 8 bases; unmatched junction bases: 12. CDR1 and CDR2 (germline): LNHDA, SQIVND (reference sequence). This CDR3 spans 14 amino acids. The CDR3 sequence: CASIYPGGGEEAFF. The CDR3 DNA reads as TGTGCCAGTATTTACCCAGGGGGCGGCGAAGAAGCTTTCTTT.

The chain recombines TRBV6-1 with TRBJ2-6, with D possibly matching TRBD2 (7 bases). The V and J ends lost 1 base and 4 bases respectively, with 11 bases between them. The length of the CDR3 is 16 residues. Germline lookup yields CDR1 MNHNS and CDR2 SASEGT. This CDR3 reads CASSEGAGAGANVLTF. CDR3 nucleotides: TGTGCCAGCAGTGAAGGGGCGGGGGCAGGGGCCAACGTCCTGACTTTC.

This clone has more than one count but fewer than ten. The genes are TRBV4-1 and TRBJ2-2, with D unclear. Germline V gene data show CDR1 as MGHRA and CDR2 as YSYEKL. The CDR3 contains 15 residues. V was trimmed by 2 bases and J by 0 bases, leaving 7 bases between them. The CDR3 DNA follows: TGCGCCAGCAGCCAACGTCCGTCGAACACCGGGGAGCTGTTTTTT. Protein: CASSQRPSNTGELFF.

V gene TRBV6-1 combines with J gene TRBJ1-2, with 8 bases matching TRBD1. Germline CDR1 reads MNHNS; CDR2 reads SASEGT. Trimming at V came to 0 bases and at J to 7 bases, leaving 7 bases not matched to a gene. The CDR3 has 15 residues. CDR3 sequence reads: CASSEARTGISGYTF. CDR3 coding DNA: TGTGCCAGCAGTGAAGCGAGGACAGGGATTAGTGGCTACACCTTC.

The CDR3 sequence is CASSEFLGGSGELFF. As DNA, the CDR3 is TGTGCCAGCAGTGAATTTTTAGGGGGCTCCGGGGAGCTGTTTTTT. The gene calls are TRBV6-1 and TRBJ2-2, with TRBD1 matching 7 bases. J lost 6 bases, V lost 2 bases, and 6 bases had no gene match. The CDR3 sequence is 15 residues long. CDR1 is MNHNS, CDR2 SASEGT, per germline.

The chain carries TRBV5-5 and TRBJ1-2; TRBD1 matches 10 bases. V trimming: 4 bases; J trimming: 6 bases; junction bases outside the gene matches: 9. In germline, CDR1 is SGHKS, CDR2 YYEKEE (reference sequence). The CDR3 length is 15 residues. CDR3 in amino acids: CASSPSGTGVDGYTF. DNA of the CDR3: TGTGCCAGCAGCCCCTCCGGGACAGGGGTAGATGGCTACACCTTC.

The chain couples TRBV28 to TRBJ2-2; D unclear. The CDR3 runs 17 residues. With 3 bases removed from V and 2 bases from J, the gap between germline ends came to 16 bases. Germline V gene data show CDR1 as MDHEN and CDR2 as SYDVKM. CDR3 sequence reads: CASSFLWAGRNTGELFF. DNA of the CDR3: TGTGCCAGCAGTTTCTTGTGGGCAGGTCGAAACACCGGGGAGCTGTTTTTT.

The chain joins TRBV9 to TRBJ2-3, with 8 positions matching TRBD2. V shed 3 bases, J shed 6 bases, and the junction held 9 bases outside the gene matches. This CDR3 spans 15 amino acids. The germline gives CDR1 SGDLS, CDR2 YYNGEE. CDR3 sequence (DNA): TGTGCCAGCAGCGCAGTCGGGGGGGCCAGGGATACGCAGTATTTT. Protein product: CASSAVGGARDTQYF.

This chain connects TRBV6-6 to TRBJ2-3, with TRBD1 as a possible D gene (5 bases). The CDR3 length is 13 residues. Deletions cut 0 bases from V and 15 bases from J, with 16 bases between. Germline values: CDR1 MNHNY, CDR2 SVGAGI (reference sequence). Written as DNA, the CDR3 is TGTGCCAGCAGTTACTCCCCAGGACAAGGGTCATATTTT. It yields the protein CASSYSPGQGSYF.